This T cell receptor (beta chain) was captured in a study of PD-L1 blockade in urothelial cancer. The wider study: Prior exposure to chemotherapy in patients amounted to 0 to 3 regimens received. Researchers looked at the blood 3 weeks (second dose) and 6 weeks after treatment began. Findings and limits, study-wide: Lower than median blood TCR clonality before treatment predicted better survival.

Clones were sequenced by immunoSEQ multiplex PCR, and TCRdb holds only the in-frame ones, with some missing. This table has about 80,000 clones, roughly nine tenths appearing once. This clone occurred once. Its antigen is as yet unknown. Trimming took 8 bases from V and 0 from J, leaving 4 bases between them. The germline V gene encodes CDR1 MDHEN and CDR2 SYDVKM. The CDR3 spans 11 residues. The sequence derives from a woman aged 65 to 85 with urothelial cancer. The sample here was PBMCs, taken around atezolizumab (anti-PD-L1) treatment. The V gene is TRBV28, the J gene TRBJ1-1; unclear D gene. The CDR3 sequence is CASSMNTEAFF. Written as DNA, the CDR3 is TGTGCCAGCTCTATGAACACTGAAGCTTTCTTT.